The present T cell receptor beta chain was sequenced within a study of blood T cell repertoires in COVID-19. Study-wide background: The study drew acute and convalescent COVID-19 samples from the United States, Italy and Spain. Sources were T cells, B-cell-depleted T cells, or PBMCs; the material itself was cDNA or gDNA.

Sequencing was performed with immunoSEQ multiplex PCR; in TCRdb, only in-frame clones are kept and a portion is missing. Of 90,000 to 150,000 clones in the sample, 80% to 90% were seen once. This clone was found a few times. The source of this sequence is a man between 65 and 79 years old who had recovered from COVID-19. Input material: peripheral blood.

Written as DNA, the CDR3 is TGTGCCAGCAGCTTAGCCCTGTTGCAGGACTATGGCTACACCTTC. Protein: CASSLALLQDYGYTF. The rearrangement uses TRBV7-9 and TRBJ1-2; D is undetermined. The CDR3 totals 15 residues. V shed 0 bases and J shed 3 bases, with 11 bases lying between them. The germline V gene encodes CDR1 SEHNR and CDR2 FQNEAQ (reference sequence). Combining the CDR3 with reference TRBV7-9 and TRBJ1-2 gives the whole variable domain DTGVSQNPRHKITKRGQNVTFRCDPISEHNRLYWYRQTLGQGPEFLTYFQNEAQLEKSRLLSDRFSAERPKGSFSTLEIQRTEQGDSAMYLCASSLALLQDYGYTFGSGTRLTVV.